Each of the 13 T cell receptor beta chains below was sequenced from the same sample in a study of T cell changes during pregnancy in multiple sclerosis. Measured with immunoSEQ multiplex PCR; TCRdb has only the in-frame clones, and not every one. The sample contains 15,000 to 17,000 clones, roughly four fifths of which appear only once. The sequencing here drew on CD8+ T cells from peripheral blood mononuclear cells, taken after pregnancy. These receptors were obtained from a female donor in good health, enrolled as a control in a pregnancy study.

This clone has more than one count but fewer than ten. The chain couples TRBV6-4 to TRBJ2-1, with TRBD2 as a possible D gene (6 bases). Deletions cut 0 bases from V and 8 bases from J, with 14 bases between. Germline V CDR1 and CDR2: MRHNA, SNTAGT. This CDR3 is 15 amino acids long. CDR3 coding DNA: TGTGCCAGCAGTGACTCGATATCGGGGGTGGATGAGCAGTTCTTC. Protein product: CASSDSISGVDEQFF.

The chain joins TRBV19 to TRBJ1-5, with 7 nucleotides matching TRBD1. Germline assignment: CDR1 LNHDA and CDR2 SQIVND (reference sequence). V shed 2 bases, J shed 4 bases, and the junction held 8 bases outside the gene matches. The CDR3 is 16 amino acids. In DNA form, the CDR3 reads TGTGCCAGTAGTATAAAGGGACAGACGAGGAATCAGCCCCAGCATTTT. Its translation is CASSIKGQTRNQPQHF.

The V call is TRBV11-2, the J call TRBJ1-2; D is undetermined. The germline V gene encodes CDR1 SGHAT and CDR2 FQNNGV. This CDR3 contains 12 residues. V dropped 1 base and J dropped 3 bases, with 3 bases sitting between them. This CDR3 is CASSLGDYGYTF. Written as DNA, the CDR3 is TGTGCCAGCAGCTTAGGAGACTATGGCTACACCTTC.

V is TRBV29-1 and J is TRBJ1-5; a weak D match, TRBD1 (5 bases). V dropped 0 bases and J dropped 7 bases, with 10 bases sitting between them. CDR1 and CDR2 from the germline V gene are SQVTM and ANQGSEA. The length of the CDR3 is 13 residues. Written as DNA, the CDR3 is TGCAGCGTTGAAGACAGGGAGGGACAGCCCCAGCATTTT. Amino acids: CSVEDREGQPQHF.

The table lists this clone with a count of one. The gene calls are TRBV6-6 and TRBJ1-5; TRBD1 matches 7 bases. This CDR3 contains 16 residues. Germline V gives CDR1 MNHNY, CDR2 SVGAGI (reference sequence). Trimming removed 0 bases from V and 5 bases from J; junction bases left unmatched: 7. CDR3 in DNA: TGTGCCAGCAGTTACTCCAGCAGGGGGAGTGATCAGCCCCAGCATTTT. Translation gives CASSYSSRGSDQPQHF.

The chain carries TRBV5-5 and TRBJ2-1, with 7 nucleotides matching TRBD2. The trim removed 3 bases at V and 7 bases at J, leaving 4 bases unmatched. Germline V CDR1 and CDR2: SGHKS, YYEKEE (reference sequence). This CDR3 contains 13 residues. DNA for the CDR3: TGTGCCAGCAGCTCCACTAGCGTTAATGAGCAGTTCTTC. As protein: CASSSTSVNEQFF.

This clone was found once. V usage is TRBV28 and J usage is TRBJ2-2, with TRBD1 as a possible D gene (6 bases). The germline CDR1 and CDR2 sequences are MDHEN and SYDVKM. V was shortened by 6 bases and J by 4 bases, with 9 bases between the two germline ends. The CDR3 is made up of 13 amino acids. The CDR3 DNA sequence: TGTGCCAGCAGCCTACAGGGCACCGGGGAGCTGTTTTTT. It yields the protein CASSLQGTGELFF.

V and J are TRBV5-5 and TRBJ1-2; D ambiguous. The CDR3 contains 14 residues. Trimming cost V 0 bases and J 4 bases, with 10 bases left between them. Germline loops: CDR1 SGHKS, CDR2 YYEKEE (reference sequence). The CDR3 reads CASSLVRSVYGYTF. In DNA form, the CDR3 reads TGTGCCAGCAGCTTGGTTCGGTCGGTCTATGGCTACACCTTC. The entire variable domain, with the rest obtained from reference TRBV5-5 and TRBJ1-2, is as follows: DAGVTQSPTHLIKTRGQQVTLRCSPISGHKSVSWYQQVLGQGPQFIFQYYEKEERGRGNFPDRFSARQFPNYSSELNVNALLLGDSALYLCASSLVRSVYGYTFGSGTRLTVV.

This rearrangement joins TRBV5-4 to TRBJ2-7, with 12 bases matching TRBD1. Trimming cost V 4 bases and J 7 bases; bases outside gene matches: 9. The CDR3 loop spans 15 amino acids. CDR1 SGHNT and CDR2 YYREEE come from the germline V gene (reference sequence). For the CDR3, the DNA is TGTGCCAGCAGCCCCGGGACAGGGGGCTCGGGGGAGCAGTACTTC. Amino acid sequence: CASSPGTGGSGEQYF. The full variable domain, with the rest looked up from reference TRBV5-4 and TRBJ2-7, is ETGVTQSPTHLIKTRGQQVTLRCSSQSGHNTVSWYQQALGQGPQFIFQYYREEENGRGNFPPRFSGLQFPNYSSELNVNALELDDSALYLCASSPGTGGSGEQYFGPGTRLTVT.

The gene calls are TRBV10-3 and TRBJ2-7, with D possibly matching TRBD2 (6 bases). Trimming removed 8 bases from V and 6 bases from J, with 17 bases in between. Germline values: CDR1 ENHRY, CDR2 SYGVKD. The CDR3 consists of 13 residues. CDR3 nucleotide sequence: TGTGCCATCCGTGGCCGGGGGAATGGCGAGCAGTACTTC. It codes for CAIRGRGNGEQYF.

The chain's CDR3 is CASSERTSGIGRTQYF. The DNA of the CDR3 is TGTGCCAGCAGTGAAAGGACTAGCGGGATTGGCAGGACGCAGTATTTT. The J gene is TRBJ2-3, the V gene TRBV2; 12 bases agree with TRBD2. The CDR3 consists of 16 residues. Looked up from germline, CDR1 is SNHLY and CDR2 is FYNNEI. V lost 2 bases to trimming and J lost 9 bases; unmatched junction nucleotides: 9.

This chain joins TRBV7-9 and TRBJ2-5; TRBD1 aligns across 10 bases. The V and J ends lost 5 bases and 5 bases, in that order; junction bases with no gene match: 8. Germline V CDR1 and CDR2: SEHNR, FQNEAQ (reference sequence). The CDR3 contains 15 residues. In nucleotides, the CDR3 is TGTGCCAGCAGCCCGGGGACAGGGGATGTGGAGACCCAGTACTTC. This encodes CASSPGTGDVETQYF.

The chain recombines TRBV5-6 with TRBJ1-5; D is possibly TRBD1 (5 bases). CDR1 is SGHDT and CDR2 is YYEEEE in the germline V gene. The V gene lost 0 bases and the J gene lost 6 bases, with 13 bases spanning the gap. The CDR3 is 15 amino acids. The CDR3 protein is CASSLEGAEGQPQHF. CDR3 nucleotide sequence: TGTGCCAGCAGCTTGGAAGGGGCTGAAGGTCAGCCCCAGCATTTT.